This T cell receptor (beta chain) came from a study of T cell changes during pregnancy in multiple sclerosis. The CDR3 is 14 amino acids. Between the trimmed V and J ends, which lost 2 bases and 0 bases, there was a span of 10 bases. Germline V lookup: CDR1 GTSNPN, CDR2 SVGIG (reference sequence). Generated by immunoSEQ multiplex PCR, the TCRdb table keeps only in-frame clones and is missing some. Of roughly 51,000 clones listed, about 90% are singletons. This chain joins TRBV30 and TRBJ1-2; TRBD1 is a possible D gene (5 bases). This TCR was sampled from a female donor in good health, enrolled as a control in a pregnancy study. The sample here was CD4+ T cells from peripheral blood mononuclear cells, taken after pregnancy. The CDR3 sequence: CAWSQGLSNYGYTF. CDR3 coding DNA: TGTGCCTGGAGTCAGGGCCTTTCTAACTATGGCTACACCTTC.